These 9 T cell receptor beta chains came from one sample sequenced in a study of T cell repertoires in cytomegalovirus infection. MiXCR, run by TCRdb on the reads, gives a single entry per CDR3 protein. Among roughly 90,000 distinct CDR3 sequences listed, 20% to 30% were seen once. The antigens these receptors bind are not known. The input for sequencing was CD8+ T cells from cultured PBMCs, taken from culture after CMV antigen stimulation. The receptors derive from a human donor in good health (CMV status not recorded). Some clones in this sample may be carry-over from other donors' samples.

This clonotype occurred a few times. The chain links TRBV9 to TRBJ1-3; D may be TRBD1 (5 bases). The length of the CDR3 is 16 residues. V was trimmed by 3 bases and J by 2 bases, leaving 15 bases between them. The germline V gene has CDR1 SGDLS and CDR2 YYNGEE. Here the CDR3 DNA reads TGTGCCAGCAGCGGGAGTGGGACGGGACCTGGAAACACCATATATTTT. Translated, it gives CASSGSGTGPGNTIYF.

This clonotype showed up many times. The chain is built from TRBV6-5 and TRBJ2-1, with TRBD1 as a possible D gene (5 bases). Germline-derived CDR1 and CDR2 are MNHEY and SVGAGI. Trimming shortened V by 0 bases and J by 5 bases, and 14 bases separated the two germline ends. The CDR3 spans 16 residues. The CDR3 loop reads CASSYSSQGSDNEQFF. CDR3 in DNA: TGTGCCAGCAGTTACTCGAGTCAGGGTTCGGACAATGAGCAGTTCTTC.

Comments on this clonotype: One end of the junction is discordant with germline, which a read error may explain. The chain joins TRBV15 to TRBJ2-7; 7 bases are shared with TRBD2. This CDR3 has 19 residues. Germline V CDR1 and CDR2: LNHNV, YYDKDF (reference sequence). CDR3 DNA sequence: TGTGTCACCAGCAGAGACTCCGGTACTAGCGCCGCTCCCTCCTACGGGCAGTACTTC. Encoded protein: CVTSRDSGTSAAPSYGQYF.

The chain couples TRBV14 to TRBJ2-3; D remains unclear. Germline CDR1 reads SGHDN; CDR2 reads FVKESK. The CDR3 is 15 amino acids. V shed 8 bases and J shed 3 bases, with 18 bases lying between them. CDR3 protein: CASSLQAMGTDTQYF. The CDR3 nucleotides are TGTGCCAGCTCCCTCCAGGCAATGGGGACAGATACGCAGTATTTT.

This clonotype was detected a few times. This chain uses TRBV19 with TRBJ2-1, with D unresolved. The germline V and J ends were trimmed by 5 bases and 4 bases, with 15 bases remaining between them. The germline CDR1 and CDR2 sequences are LNHDA and SQIVND (reference sequence). The length of the CDR3 is 15 residues. The CDR3 DNA is TGTGCCAGTAGTGCCCTTAGCTCCCGATACAATGAGCAGTTCTTC. As protein: CASSALSSRYNEQFF.

The chain is built from TRBV12-3 or TRBV12-4 and TRBJ1-5; D is unresolved. CDR3 length equals 15 residues. Trimming took off 5 bases at V and 0 bases at J, with 11 bases between the two ends. In DNA form, the CDR3 reads TGTGCCAGCAGTCCCGAAGGGATTAGCAATCAGCCCCAGCATTTT. Protein sequence: CASSPEGISNQPQHF.

The chain employs TRBV20-1 and TRBJ1-2, with 7 nucleotides matching TRBD1. Germline loops: CDR1 DFQATT, CDR2 SNEGSKA (reference sequence). The length of the CDR3 is 13 residues. Losses at the gene ends were 3 bases for V and 4 bases for J; bases not matched to a gene: 5. The CDR3 DNA reads TGCAGTGCTAGGCAGGGGGTAACCTATGGCTACACCTTC. Protein sequence: CSARQGVTYGYTF.

The V and J genes are TRBV5-1 and TRBJ2-1, with 9 positions matching TRBD1. This CDR3 has 14 residues. Germline V gene data show CDR1 as SGHRS and CDR2 as YFSETQ. J was trimmed by 7 bases and V by 7 bases; bases with no gene match: 9. CDR3 DNA: TGCGCCAGCCGGAATCGGGACAGGGAAAATGAGCAGTTCTTC. Translating gives CASRNRDRENEQFF.

This clonotype was detected only a few times. The chain has TRBV24-1 and TRBJ2-2; D might be TRBD2 (6 bases). The germline gives CDR1 KGHDR, CDR2 SFDVKD. The V gene lost 1 base and the J gene lost 1 base, with 24 bases spanning the gap. The CDR3 loop spans 21 amino acids. Written as DNA, the CDR3 is TGTGCCACCAGTGATTTCCGGACCAACCCACGACTCGGGGGGAACACCGGGGAGCTGTTTTTT. It yields the protein CATSDFRTNPRLGGNTGELFF.